Sequencing of this TCR beta chain was carried out in a study of neoadjuvant anti-PD-1 for oral cavity cancer. Looking at the study overall: Non-progressing patients received a fourth nivolumab dose near day 43, then surgery on days 50-56.

The time point here: after neoadjuvant nivolumab, at surgical resection. These oral cavity squamous cell carcinomas were HPV-negative and locally advanced. General study points: Each response group had just a few patients in TCR analyses.

In the case of this clone: Antigen unknown.

Blood libraries mostly used 400 to 500 ng genomic DNA, six replicates each. TCRdb keeps only in-frame clones here, not all; method: immunoSEQ multiplex PCR. Of tens of thousands of clones in the sample, roughly nine tenths were seen once. V shed 1 base and J shed 5 bases, with 18 bases lying between them. CDR1 MGHRA and CDR2 YSYEKL come from the germline V gene. CDR3 length: 17 residues. The rearrangement links TRBV4-1 to TRBJ1-3, with D maybe TRBD1 (5 bases). The sequence came from a person between 40 and 79 years old with oral cavity squamous cell carcinoma. The sample in question was PBMCs, obtained after nivolumab (anti-PD-1) treatment. The CDR3 here is CASSQGSTRGRRNTIYF. The CDR3 nucleotides read TGCGCCAGCAGCCAAGGGTCGACTAGGGGAAGAAGAAACACCATATATTTT.